The rows below give T cell receptor beta chains drawn from one sample of a study of CD4 T cells in relation to SARS-CoV-2 and coronaviruses. Assay: immunoSEQ multiplex PCR; the TCRdb copy retains only in-frame clones and omits some. Among about 36,000 clones, roughly 83% were seen once, and the ten largest hold 6.6%. Which antigens these TCRs recognize remains unknown. The sequencing sample was made of naive CD4+ T cells from PBMCs, cultured in vitro. These TCRs come from an adult with COVID-19. The CDR3 runs from the conserved cysteine through the conserved F or W. D genes are given only for firm matches. Rows may omit the clone size; those that give it use once, few, many or a size class.

>TRBV2|NA|NA|TRBJ2-2
CASIRDGTTGELFF
TGTGCCAGCATCCGGGACGGAACCACCGGGGAGCTGTTTTTT
>TRBV19|TRBD1|NA|TRBJ1-2
CASSIEIRGTAF
TGTGCCAGTAGTATAGAAATCAGGGGGACCGCCTTC
>TRBV21-1|NA|NA|TRBJ1-4
CASSKPPLVDLSTNEKLFF
TGTGCCAGCAGCAAACCACCCCTTGTCGACCTATCAACTAATGAAAAACTGTTTTTT
>TRBV10-2|NA|few|TRBJ2-2
CASSLDTYTGELFF
TGCGCCAGCAGTCTGGACACTTACACCGGGGAGCTGTTTTTT
>TRBV7-2|TRBD2|once|TRBJ2-7
CASSLGLALAGYEQYF
TGTGCCAGCAGCTTGGGACTAGCGTTGGCCGGGTACGAGCAGTACTTC
>TRBV7-9|NA|few|TRBJ1-4
CASSPPRQATNEKLFF
TGTGCCAGCAGCCCCCCTAGACAGGCAACTAATGAAAAACTGTTTTTT
>TRBV4-2|TRBD2|once|TRBJ2-7
CASSHARSSGGGIYEQYF
TGTGCCAGCAGCCATGCTCGGAGTTCCGGGGGGGGCATTTACGAGCAGTACTTC
>TRBV20-1|NA|NA|TRBJ2-2
CSASGAAGELFF
TGCAGTGCTAGTGGGGCGGCCGGGGAGCTGTTTTTT
>TRBV29-1|NA|once|TRBJ2-7
CSVANNEQYF
TGCAGCGTCGCTAACAACGAGCAGTACTTC
>TRBV18|NA|NA|TRBJ2-1
CASSPRTSVGYNEQFF
TGTGCCAGCTCACCAAGGACCTCGGTTGGCTACAATGAGCAGTTCTTC
>TRBV5-1|TRBD2|NA|TRBJ2-1
CASSLSRLAGGNEQFF
TGCGCCAGCAGCTTGTCTAGGTTAGCGGGAGGCAATGAGCAGTTCTTC
>TRBV5-6|TRBD2|NA|TRBJ2-1
CASSTGLAGYNEQFF
TGTGCCAGCAGCACGGGACTAGCGGGGTACAATGAGCAGTTCTTC
>TRBV7-9|TRBD2|NA|TRBJ2-7
CASSLEEVGLAGDEQYF
TGTGCCAGCAGCTTAGAGGAGGTGGGACTAGCGGGAGACGAGCAGTACTTC
>TRBV7-2|NA|NA|TRBJ1-5
CASSLHGGLSNQPQHF
TGTGCCAGCAGCTTGCACGGCGGCCTTAGCAATCAGCCCCAGCATTTT
>TRBV6-5|TRBD1|few|TRBJ1-5
CASSRTGTRPQPQHF
TGTGCCAGCAGTCGGACAGGGACCCGACCTCAGCCCCAGCATTTT
>TRBV29-1|TRBD2|NA|TRBJ2-7
CSVVFSGTTSYEQYF
TGCAGCGTTGTCTTCAGCGGGACGACTTCCTACGAGCAGTACTTC
>TRBV6-4|TRBD1|few|TRBJ1-5
CASSQGANQPQHF
TGTGCCAGCAGTCAGGGGGCGAATCAGCCCCAGCATTTT
>TRBV7-9|NA|NA|TRBJ2-7
CASSLSSALSSYEQYF
TGTGCCAGCAGCTTATCAAGCGCCTTAAGCTCCTACGAGCAGTACTTC
>TRBV28|NA|NA|TRBJ1-2
CASSWDGFRGYTF
TGTGCCAGCAGTTGGGACGGGTTTCGTGGCTACACCTTC
>TRBV19|TRBD2|NA|TRBJ2-3
CASSILASGNRDTQYF
TGTGCCAGTAGTATTTTGGCTAGCGGGAACAGAGATACGCAGTATTTT
>TRBV18|NA|few|TRBJ1-2
CASSPPEGTGYTF
TGTGCCAGCTCACCACCGGAGGGGACTGGCTACACCTTC
>TRBV2|TRBD2|NA|TRBJ2-1
CASVAGRASYNEQFF
TGTGCCAGCGTCGCCGGGAGGGCCTCCTACAATGAGCAGTTCTTC
>TRBV2|NA|NA|TRBJ1-3
CASSEIRSGNTIYF
TGTGCCAGCAGTGAAATCCGCTCTGGAAACACCATATATTTT
>TRBV27|NA|NA|TRBJ2-7
CASGKGYEQYF
TGTGCCAGCGGTAAGGGCTACGAGCAGTACTTC
>TRBV7-9|TRBD1|NA|TRBJ2-1
CASSFPQGVGSYNEQFF
TGTGCCAGCAGCTTCCCGCAGGGGGTTGGAAGCTACAATGAGCAGTTCTTC
>TRBV5-4|NA|NA|TRBJ2-1
CASSLDYSYNEQFF
TGTGCCAGCAGCTTGGACTACTCCTACAATGAGCAGTTCTTC
>TRBV28|NA|NA|TRBJ2-5
CASSFETQYF
TGTGCCAGCAGTTTCGAGACCCAGTACTTC
>TRBV20-1|TRBD2|NA|TRBJ2-3
CSASSREGRGADTQYF
TGCAGTGCTAGTTCGCGGGAGGGCCGGGGGGCAGATACGCAGTATTTT
>TRBV9|TRBD2|NA|TRBJ2-5
CASSVATGGLAGGTQETQYF
TGTGCCAGCAGCGTAGCTACGGGGGGACTAGCGGGAGGGACACAAGAGACCCAGTACTTC
>TRBV7-3|TRBD1|few|TRBJ2-1
CASSTQGADNEQFF
TGTGCCAGCAGCACACAGGGGGCGGACAATGAGCAGTTCTTC
>TRBV29-1|TRBD1|NA|TRBJ2-5
CSAEGQGSETQYF
TGCAGCGCCGAAGGACAGGGGTCAGAGACCCAGTACTTC
>TRBV3-1/TRBV3-2|NA|NA|TRBJ2-2
CASSLRGTGELFF
TGTGCCAGCAGCCTCAGGGGTACCGGGGAGCTGTTTTTT
>TRBV6-2/TRBV6-3|NA|NA|TRBJ2-6
CASSYRVSGANVLTF
TGTGCCAGCAGTTACAGGGTCTCTGGGGCCAACGTCCTGACTTTC
>TRBV5-1|TRBD1|NA|TRBJ2-3
CASSPGTGQSTDTQYF
TGCGCCAGCAGCCCGGGGACAGGACAAAGCACAGATACGCAGTATTTT
>TRBV30|NA|NA|TRBJ2-5
CAWGFVSRQETQYF
TGTGCCTGGGGCTTTGTGTCGCGGCAAGAGACCCAGTACTTC
>TRBV5-1|TRBD2|NA|TRBJ2-3
CASSWVTRASGMDNTQYF
TGCGCCAGCAGCTGGGTAACTCGGGCTAGCGGGATGGACAATACGCAGTATTTT
>TRBV6-1|TRBD2|few|TRBJ2-3
CASSDLAGGPDTQYF
TGTGCCAGCAGTGACCTAGCGGGAGGGCCAGATACGCAGTATTTT
>TRBV11-2|NA|NA|TRBJ1-3
CATSRANSGNTIYF
TGTGCCACCTCCCGGGCAAACTCTGGAAACACCATATATTTT
>TRBV2|TRBD2|NA|TRBJ2-1
CASSTSEVYNEQFF
TGTGCCAGTTCAACTAGCGAGGTCTACAATGAGCAGTTCTTC
>TRBV6-2/TRBV6-3|NA|few|TRBJ1-2
CASSSPNYGYTF
TGTGCCAGCAGTTCCCCCAACTATGGCTACACCTTC
>TRBV6-1|TRBD1|NA|TRBJ1-4
CASSEARDRATNEKLFF
TGTGCCAGCAGTGAAGCCCGGGACAGGGCCACTAATGAAAAACTGTTTTTT
>TRBV25-1|TRBD1|NA|TRBJ1-6
CASSPGQGKNSPLHF
TGTGCCAGCAGCCCGGGACAGGGGAAAAATTCACCCCTCCACTTT
>TRBV7-9|NA|NA|TRBJ2-7
CASSLAGSYEQYF
TGTGCCAGCAGCTTAGCAGGCAGCTACGAGCAGTACTTC
>TRBV18|TRBD1|NA|TRBJ1-1
CASSPGTDYTEAFF
TGTGCCAGCTCACCCGGGACAGATTACACTGAAGCTTTCTTT
>TRBV7-3|TRBD2|once|TRBJ2-1
CASRGGGSPDDEQFF
TGTGCCAGCAGGGGTGGCGGGAGTCCTGACGATGAGCAGTTCTTC
>TRBV28|NA|once|TRBJ1-1
CASSLGGSWTEAFF
TGTGCCAGCAGCTTGGGGGGTTCTTGGACTGAAGCTTTCTTT
>TRBV3-1/TRBV3-2|TRBD2|few|TRBJ2-1
CASSQDFGRVNNEQFF
TGTGCCAGCAGCCAAGATTTCGGGAGGGTAAACAATGAGCAGTTCTTC
>TRBV5-1|TRBD2|NA|TRBJ2-1
CASSGAGGQYNEQFF
TGCGCCAGCAGCGGGGCGGGAGGACAGTACAATGAGCAGTTCTTC
>TRBV5-8|NA|few|TRBJ1-2
CASSLVAQGSYGYTF
TGTGCCAGCAGCTTGGTCGCGCAGGGGAGCTATGGCTACACCTTC
>TRBV11-3|TRBD1|NA|TRBJ2-6
CASSLELGQGITSGSGANVLTF
TGTGCCAGCAGCTTAGAGCTGGGACAGGGGATCACCTCCGGCTCTGGGGCCAACGTCCTGACTTTC
>TRBV13|NA|NA|TRBJ2-3
CASSSSPDTQYF
TGTGCCAGCAGCTCGTCCCCCGATACGCAGTATTTT